This T cell receptor beta chain was recorded in a study of blood T cells in healthy people across ages. The use of a sample-barcoded 5' primer and a J-beta primer mix characterized a second PCR of about 7 to 12 cycles. TCRdb used MiXCR to reprocess the 5' RACE reads, holding one entry per CDR3 protein. The repertoire holds around 1,100,000 distinct CDR3 sequences, around two fifths seen once, with roughly 14% in the top ten. Researchers collected around 10 milliliters of peripheral blood from every single donor. Germline values: CDR1 SGHVS, CDR2 FQNEAQ. Trimming left V 1 base short and J 7 bases short, with 10 bases between. The CDR3 covers 13 residues. This clonotype appeared a few times.

This clonotype was obtained from a man between 18 and 29 years old in good health. The sample comprised blood. J is TRBJ1-1 and V is TRBV7-8, with D perhaps matching TRBD1 (5 bases). The CDR3: CASSLEGPGEAFF. CDR3 sequence (DNA): TGTGCCAGCAGCTTAGAGGGGCCCGGTGAAGCTTTCTTT.